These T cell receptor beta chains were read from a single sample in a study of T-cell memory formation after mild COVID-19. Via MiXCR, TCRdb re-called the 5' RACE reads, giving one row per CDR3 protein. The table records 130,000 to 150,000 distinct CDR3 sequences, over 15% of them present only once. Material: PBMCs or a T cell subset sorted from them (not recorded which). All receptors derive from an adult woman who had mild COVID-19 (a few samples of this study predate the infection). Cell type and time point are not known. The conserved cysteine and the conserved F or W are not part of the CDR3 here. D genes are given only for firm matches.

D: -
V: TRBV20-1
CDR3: SARSSTSSDEQF

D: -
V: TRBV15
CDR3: ATSREQGPNEKLF

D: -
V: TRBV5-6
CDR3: ASSLEGTDYGYT

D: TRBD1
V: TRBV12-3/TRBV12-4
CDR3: ASSLGEGQTYNEQF

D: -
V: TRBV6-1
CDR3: ASRGQYSNQPQH

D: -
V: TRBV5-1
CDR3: ASEGGSGTGELF

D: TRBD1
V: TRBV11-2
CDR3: ASSGQGASYEQY

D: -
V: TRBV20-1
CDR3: SAVGGATEAF

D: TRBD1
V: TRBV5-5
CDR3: ASTEPGTATYEQY

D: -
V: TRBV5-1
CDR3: ASSLALGSGAF

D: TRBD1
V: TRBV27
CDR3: ASTAGQGNTPLH

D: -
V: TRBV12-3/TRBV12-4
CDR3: ASSLAGGQPQH

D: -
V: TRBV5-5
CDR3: ASSLEGTHVQETQY

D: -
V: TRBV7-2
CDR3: ASSSRAGYEQY

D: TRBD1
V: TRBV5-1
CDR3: ASSLEYRGGYEQY

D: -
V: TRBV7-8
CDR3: ASSLLAPGELF

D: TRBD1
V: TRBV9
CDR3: ASSVGGGFETQY

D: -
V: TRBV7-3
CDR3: ASSLDRGQPQH

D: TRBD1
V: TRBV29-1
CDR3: SVEGQGTYEQY

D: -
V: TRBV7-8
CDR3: ASSLTGDTQY

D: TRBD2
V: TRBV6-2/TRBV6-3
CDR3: ASRRLAGGINIQY

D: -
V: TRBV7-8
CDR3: ASSRGVWPEAF

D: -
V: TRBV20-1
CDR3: SARRFGATAQETQY

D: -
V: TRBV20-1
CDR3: SAILTRTGGTQY

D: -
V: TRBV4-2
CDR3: ASSQDLWGPDTQY

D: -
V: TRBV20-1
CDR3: SARFVPNQPQH

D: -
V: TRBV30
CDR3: AWSVQRVAVAF

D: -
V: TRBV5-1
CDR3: ASSSAGGYGYT

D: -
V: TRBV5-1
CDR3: ASTWDTTYEQY

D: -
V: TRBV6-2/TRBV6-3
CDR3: ASSYRQGTEAF

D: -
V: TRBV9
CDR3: ASSRSPDSYEQY

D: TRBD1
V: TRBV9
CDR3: ASSRQGRADTQY

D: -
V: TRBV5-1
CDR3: ASSVGPPGNEQF

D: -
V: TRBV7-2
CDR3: ASSHGSYEQY

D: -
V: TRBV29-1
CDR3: SVEVRGNRLTDTQY

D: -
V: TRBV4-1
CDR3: ASSQGGYGTDTQY

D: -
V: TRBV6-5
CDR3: ASSYRLSIGTGELF

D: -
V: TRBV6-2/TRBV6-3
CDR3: ASSYSRRFYNEQF

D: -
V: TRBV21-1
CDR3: ASRRDSRAEPGELF

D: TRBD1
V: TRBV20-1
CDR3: SATGTGRGNTEAF

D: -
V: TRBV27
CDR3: ASRSPGPADEQY

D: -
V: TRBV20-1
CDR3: SASRGRILAKNIQY